The rows below give T cell receptor beta chains drawn from one sample of a study of blood T cells in healthy people across ages. TCRdb re-analysed the 5' RACE reads in MiXCR, keeping a single row per CDR3 protein. The sample includes 600,000 to 850,000 distinct CDR3 sequences, approximately 43% of them seen just once. Material for sequencing was blood. All receptors come from a woman in her sixties in good health. Each CDR3 is given with its conserved first and last residue. The D gene is left open where the match is weak. Only some rows state a clone size, as once, few, many or a class for expanded clones.

clone size	D gene	V gene	J gene	CDR3 DNA	CDR3 protein
.	.	TRBV4-3	TRBJ2-7	TGCGCCAGCAGCCAAGAAATAACCCTGGGCCAGGGTGTTTACGAGCAGTACTTC	CASSQEITLGQGVYEQYF
few	.	TRBV12-5	TRBJ2-3	TGTGCTAGTGGTTGGGGGGACCGAACGTCCACAGATACGCAGTATTTT	CASGWGDRTSTDTQYF
.	TRBD1	TRBV10-3	TRBJ1-5	TGTGCCGTCAGTGAGCCAGACAGGGCGGGCAATCAGCCCCAGCATTTT	CAVSEPDRAGNQPQHF
few	TRBD1	TRBV5-1	TRBJ2-5	TGCGCCAGCAGCCCTGGGGCAGGGGGCGTGGAGACCCAGTACTTC	CASSPGAGGVETQYF
.	.	TRBV11-1	TRBJ2-5	TGTGCCAGCAGCGCCGTGCTTGGACGAGGGAGCGGTGAGACCCAGTACTTC	CASSAVLGRGSGETQYF
.	.	TRBV29-1	TRBJ1-2	TGCAGCGTTGAGGTACAGGAAAATAACTATGGCTACACCTTC	CSVEVQENNYGYTF
.	.	TRBV20-1	TRBJ2-3	TGCAGTGCGCAGGGGCGGGAGAATCTTGATACGCAGTATTTT	CSAQGRENLDTQYF
.	TRBD1	TRBV9	TRBJ2-7	TGTGCCAGCAGCGAGGGGGGACAGGGGTTGCAGTACTTC	CASSEGGQGLQYF
.	.	TRBV5-6	TRBJ2-7	TGTGCCAGCAGCTGCCGGGGGGCCCACGAGCAGTACTTC	CASSCRGAHEQYF
few	TRBD2	TRBV27	TRBJ2-3	TGTGCCAGCAGTTTACAGGGACTAGCGGGAGATACGCAGTATTTT	CASSLQGLAGDTQYF
.	TRBD1	TRBV3-1	TRBJ1-1	TGTGCCAGCAGCCAAAGAGAACAGGGGGCTGAAGCTTTCTTT	CASSQREQGAEAFF
few	TRBD2	TRBV11-3	TRBJ2-1	TGTGCCAGCAGCTTAGGGTCCGGGACTAGCGGTAATGAGCAGTTCTTC	CASSLGSGTSGNEQFF
.	.	TRBV7-3	TRBJ2-1	TGTGCCAGCAGCATCGCCGGGACGCCCTACAATGAGCAGTTCTTC	CASSIAGTPYNEQFF
.	TRBD2	TRBV6-2/TRBV6-3	TRBJ2-7	TGTGCCAGCAGGTACACCGGGACTAGCTACGAGCAGTACTTC	CASRYTGTSYEQYF
.	.	TRBV20-1	TRBJ1-5	TGCAGTGCTAGAGACAATTTCGGCAGCTCCGGTCAGCCCCAGCATTTT	CSARDNFGSSGQPQHF
.	.	TRBV5-1	TRBJ2-7	TGCGCCAGCAGCTTGGCGCCAGGGGGGCCCAACAAGCAGTACTTC	CASSLAPGGPNKQYF
few	.	TRBV6-5	TRBJ1-1	TGTGCCAGCAGATCGGAGGTCACTGAAGCTTTCTTT	CASRSEVTEAFF
.	.	TRBV21-1	TRBJ2-4	TGTGCCAGCAGCGACGGTACAGGTCCTCCCCTAGCCAAAAACATTCAGTACTTC	CASSDGTGPPLAKNIQYF
.	.	TRBV28	TRBJ2-7	TGTGCCAGCAGTTTATTTCGGGCAGAAGTAGCCTACGAGCAGTACTTC	CASSLFRAEVAYEQYF
.	TRBD2	TRBV5-1	TRBJ2-7	TGCGCCAGCAGCTTGGAGAGCGGGGCTCTCTACGAGCAGTACTTC	CASSLESGALYEQYF
.	TRBD1	TRBV27	TRBJ2-1	TGTGCCAGCACCGGGACAGGGGGGTACAATGAGCAGTTCTTC	CASTGTGGYNEQFF
.	TRBD2	TRBV3-1	TRBJ2-2	TGTGCCAGCAGCCTCGGGACTAGCTGGGGGTTCGGGGAGCTGTTTTTT	CASSLGTSWGFGELFF
few	TRBD2	TRBV20-1	TRBJ2-1	TGCAGTGCTAGGGTCATCGGGGGGTCTTCCTACAATGAGCAGTTCTTC	CSARVIGGSSYNEQFF
.	.	TRBV6-2/TRBV6-3	TRBJ1-2	TGTGCCAGCAGCGCCGACTCTGGGGGCTACACCTTC	CASSADSGGYTF
.	.	TRBV20-1	TRBJ2-1	TGCAGTGCTGACAAGAACCGGGACCAGCAGTGGAATGAGCAGTTCTTC	CSADKNRDQQWNEQFF
.	.	TRBV20-1	TRBJ1-2	TGCAGTGCTGGGGACAACTTCTCTGGCTACACCTTC	CSAGDNFSGYTF
.	.	TRBV29-1	TRBJ2-3	TGCAGCGTCCAGGGGGGGTCCCCGGGAGATACGCAGTATTTT	CSVQGGSPGDTQYF
.	.	TRBV2	TRBJ2-7	TGTGCCAGCAAAGAGGAGGTCGGGGGGCGCGAGCAGTACTTC	CASKEEVGGREQYF
few	.	TRBV20-1	TRBJ2-3	TGCAGTGCTAGAGATCCCCGCGGAGCGGTTACAGATACGCAGTATTTT	CSARDPRGAVTDTQYF
.	.	TRBV7-8	TRBJ1-6	TGTGCCAGCAGCCCCGCTACAGGGAGCTCCTATAATTCACCCCCCCACTTT	CASSPATGSSYNSPPHF
few	.	TRBV15	TRBJ2-1	TGTGCCACCAGCAGAGATGTCGGCGATGAGCAGTTCTTC	CATSRDVGDEQFF
few	TRBD1	TRBV11-2	TRBJ1-2	TGTGCCAGCAGCTTAGACCGACGGACAGGGCCCTATGGCTACACCTTC	CASSLDRRTGPYGYTF
many	TRBD2	TRBV7-2	TRBJ2-6	TGTGCCAGCATCCCTCAAGCGGGAGGGCTAGCTGGGGCCAACGTCCTGACTTTC	CASIPQAGGLAGANVLTF
.	TRBD2	TRBV10-3	TRBJ2-7	TGTGCCATCAGTGAGGGACTAGCGGGAGACGAGCAGTACTTC	CAISEGLAGDEQYF
.	TRBD1	TRBV3-1	TRBJ2-7	TGTGCCAGCAGCCTCGTGATGAGAGGGGGCCAGTACGAGCAGTACTTC	CASSLVMRGGQYEQYF
.	.	TRBV5-6	TRBJ2-3	TGTGCCAGCAAGGGGCAGGGCCACACCACAGATACGCAGTATTTT	CASKGQGHTTDTQYF
.	TRBD1	TRBV3-1	TRBJ2-7	TGTGCCAGCAGCGCTAGACAGGGGGCGCGGGGCTCCTACGAGCAGTACTTC	CASSARQGARGSYEQYF
.	TRBD2	TRBV7-6	TRBJ2-3	TGTGCCAGCAGCCCGGGACTAGCGGAGTATACGCAGTATTTT	CASSPGLAEYTQYF
few	.	TRBV6-4	TRBJ1-2	TGTGCCAGCAGTGACAGGCGCTCTAACTATGGCTACACCTTC	CASSDRRSNYGYTF
many	TRBD1	TRBV4-2	TRBJ2-4	TGTGCCAGCAGCCACCTCCTGACAGGGGACGAAAACATTCAGTACTTC	CASSHLLTGDENIQYF
few	.	TRBV6-2/TRBV6-3	TRBJ2-1	TGTGCCAGCAGCCCCTCGGGAGTATATGAGCAGTTCTTC	CASSPSGVYEQFF
few	TRBD2	TRBV20-1	TRBJ2-7	TGCAGTGCTAAAGGGACTAGCGGGACGTTATTCCGAGAGACCCTGTACTTC	CSAKGTSGTLFRETLYF
.	.	TRBV21-1	TRBJ2-2	TGTGCCAGCAATGAGGCCCCGTCCGGGGAGCTGTTTTTT	CASNEAPSGELFF
few	.	TRBV12-3/TRBV12-4	TRBJ1-6	TGTGCCAGCAGTTTGAGTACCGATTCACCCCTCCACTTT	CASSLSTDSPLHF
.	TRBD2	TRBV5-1	TRBJ2-7	TGCGCCAGCAGCGCTGAGGGTGTGTCTAGCGGAGAGCAGTACTTC	CASSAEGVSSGEQYF
.	.	TRBV7-9	TRBJ2-5	TGTGCCAGCAGCTCCATATTGATGCAGAAGACCCAGTACTTC	CASSSILMQKTQYF
.	.	TRBV7-3	TRBJ1-1	TGTGCCAGCAGGAAGGAGGCGAGGAACACTGAAGTTTTCTTT	CASRKEARNTEVFF
.	TRBD1	TRBV4-3	TRBJ2-7	TGCGCCAGCAGCCTCACCCGGGACAGAACCTACGAGCAGTACTTC	CASSLTRDRTYEQYF
few	.	TRBV10-3	TRBJ2-2	TGTGCCATCAAAGGGACCCCAGTAGCCGACGGGGAGCTGTTTTTT	CAIKGTPVADGELFF
.	.	TRBV28	TRBJ2-5	TGTGCCAGCAGTTTAAACCGTGATACTAGCTTAATAGAGACCCAGTACTTC	CASSLNRDTSLIETQYF
.	.	TRBV7-6	TRBJ2-7	TGTGCCAGCACCAGATGGGGGGTCGAGCAGTACTTC	CASTRWGVEQYF
.	TRBD2	TRBV28	TRBJ2-4	TGTGCCAGCAGTCCGGGACTAGCTGTCGGAAACATTCAGTACTTC	CASSPGLAVGNIQYF
.	.	TRBV12-3/TRBV12-4	TRBJ2-7	TGTGCCAGCAGTTTAGCAGGGGCAAGGGACTACGAGCAGTACTTC	CASSLAGARDYEQYF
few	.	TRBV7-2	TRBJ2-5	TGTGCCAGCGGCCTACTGGAGGGAGAGACCCAGTACTTC	CASGLLEGETQYF
.	.	TRBV12-3/TRBV12-4	TRBJ1-1	TGTACCAGCAGCTCCCAACAGGGTGCTGAAGCTTTCTTT	CTSSSQQGAEAFF
few	TRBD2	TRBV12-3/TRBV12-4	TRBJ2-5	TGTGCCAGCATTAATCTGGCGGGGGGCTACAATGAGCAGTACTTC	CASINLAGGYNEQYF
.	.	TRBV11-2	TRBJ2-7	TGTGCCAGCAGCTCAGTCAGGGGACACTTGTGCGAGCAGTACTTC	CASSSVRGHLCEQYF
.	.	TRBV6-6	TRBJ1-4	TGTGCCAGCAGCAACGGACCCCTCAGGGATGAAAAACTGTTTTTT	CASSNGPLRDEKLFF
few	TRBD2	TRBV7-8	TRBJ2-1	TGTGCCAGCAGTTCAACCAGCGGGAGGTACAATGAGCAGTTCTTC	CASSSTSGRYNEQFF
few	.	TRBV21-1	TRBJ2-5	TGTGCCAGCTTATATGCAGGACAGGGTGAAAATGAGACCCAGTACTTC	CASLYAGQGENETQYF